These 10 T cell receptor beta chains originate from one sample sequenced in a study of blood T cell repertoires in COVID-19. Profiled with immunoSEQ multiplex PCR; TCRdb holds only in-frame clones, not every one. Seen here are around 75,000 clones, around 90% observed once, and the top ten hold roughly 20%. The sequencing sample was made of peripheral blood. Receptors were obtained from a human donor in a cohort sampled during active COVID-19.

The chain links TRBV5-4 to TRBJ2-7; 10 bases match TRBD2. The CDR3 is 20 amino acids. V lost 4 bases, J lost 7 bases, and 26 bases stayed unmatched. In germline, CDR1 is SGHNT, CDR2 YYREEE (reference sequence). CDR3 sequence (DNA): TGTGCCAGCAGCCCCACACCGATGTTCGGCGGGGGACTAGCGTCTACGGAGCAGTACTTC. Translation: CASSPTPMFGGGLASTEQYF.

The chain uses TRBV28 and TRBJ1-5, with 7 bases fitting TRBD1. The CDR3 has 16 residues. Germline V gene data show CDR1 as MDHEN and CDR2 as SYDVKM. Losses at the gene ends were 6 bases for V and 1 base for J; bases not matched to a gene: 9. This chain's CDR3 is CASRLQQGRSNQPQHF. The CDR3 DNA is TGTGCCAGCAGGCTTCAACAGGGGCGCAGCAATCAGCCCCAGCATTTT.

The gene calls are TRBV6-2 or TRBV6-3 and TRBJ1-5, with 8 bases that match TRBD1. The CDR3 has 17 residues. Germline-derived CDR1 and CDR2 are MNHEY and SVGEGT. The trim removed 0 bases at V and 4 bases at J, leaving 8 bases unmatched. The CDR3 region is CASSYSRAGGSNQPQHF. CDR3 in DNA: TGTGCCAGCAGTTACTCGAGGGCAGGGGGCAGTAATCAGCCCCAGCATTTT.

J is TRBJ2-7 and V is TRBV9; TRBD1 agrees at 7 bases. Unmatched junction bases numbered 4, after V lost 4 bases and J lost 3 bases. CDR3 length equals 13 residues. Per germline, CDR1 SGDLS and CDR2 YYNGEE. CDR3 bases: TGTGCCAGCAGCCCTACAGGGGTCTACGAGCAGTACTTC. Protein product: CASSPTGVYEQYF.

The genes are TRBV19 and TRBJ1-4, with 8 bases matching TRBD1. The CDR3 contains 14 residues. Per the germline V gene, CDR1 is LNHDA and CDR2 is SQIVND (reference sequence). J gave up 8 bases and V 7 bases, and 9 bases lay outside the gene matches. The CDR3 bases are TGTGCCAGTACCCCGGACAGGGTGAGCGAAAAACTGTTTTTT. It translates to CASTPDRVSEKLFF.

This clone has just one count. J is TRBJ1-6 and V is TRBV2; TRBD1 agrees at 12 bases. CDR1 is SNHLY, CDR2 FYNNEI, per germline. Unmatched junction bases numbered 9, after V lost 8 bases and J lost 10 bases. This CDR3 contains 15 residues. CDR3 region: CASGGDRGPGSPLHF. The CDR3 DNA follows: TGTGCCAGCGGGGGGGACAGGGGGCCTGGCTCACCCCTCCACTTT.

This chain joins TRBV5-1 and TRBJ1-5; D perhaps matches TRBD1 (5 bases). CDR3 length equals 13 residues. From germline, CDR1 is SGHRS and CDR2 YFSETQ. V lost 5 bases to trimming and J lost 4 bases, with 10 bases between them. The CDR3 here is CASRYDSNQPQHF. In DNA form, the CDR3 reads TGCGCCAGCAGATACGACAGTAATCAGCCCCAGCATTTT.

The chain uses TRBV4-1 and TRBJ1-2; TRBD1 matches at 10 bases. Per germline, CDR1 MGHRA and CDR2 YSYEKL. CDR3 length: 15 amino acids. The V and J ends lost 4 bases and 3 bases, in that order; junction bases with no gene match: 5. The CDR3 spells CASSLDRGLDYGYTF. CDR3 bases: TGCGCCAGCAGCCTCGACAGGGGGCTGGACTATGGCTACACCTTC.

This clone occurred a few times. The V and J genes are TRBV4-1 and TRBJ1-2; D is unresolved. The CDR3 has 16 residues. Germline lookup yields CDR1 MGHRA and CDR2 YSYEKL. V was pared by 1 base and J by 4 bases, with 16 bases between. Here the CDR3 reads CASSQALEGIGYGYTF. In DNA, the CDR3 is TGCGCCAGCAGCCAAGCTCTCGAGGGCATAGGCTATGGCTACACCTTC.

This rearrangement joins TRBV7-2 to TRBJ2-3; 12 nucleotides match TRBD1. V shed 2 bases and J 1 base; nucleotides not matched to a gene: 7. CDR1 and CDR2 from the germline V gene are SGHTA and FQGNSA. CDR3 size: 18 residues. The CDR3 bases are TGTGCCAGCAGCTTAAGTGGGACAGGGGGCTTTCGCACAGATACGCAGTATTTT. This encodes CASSLSGTGGFRTDTQYF.